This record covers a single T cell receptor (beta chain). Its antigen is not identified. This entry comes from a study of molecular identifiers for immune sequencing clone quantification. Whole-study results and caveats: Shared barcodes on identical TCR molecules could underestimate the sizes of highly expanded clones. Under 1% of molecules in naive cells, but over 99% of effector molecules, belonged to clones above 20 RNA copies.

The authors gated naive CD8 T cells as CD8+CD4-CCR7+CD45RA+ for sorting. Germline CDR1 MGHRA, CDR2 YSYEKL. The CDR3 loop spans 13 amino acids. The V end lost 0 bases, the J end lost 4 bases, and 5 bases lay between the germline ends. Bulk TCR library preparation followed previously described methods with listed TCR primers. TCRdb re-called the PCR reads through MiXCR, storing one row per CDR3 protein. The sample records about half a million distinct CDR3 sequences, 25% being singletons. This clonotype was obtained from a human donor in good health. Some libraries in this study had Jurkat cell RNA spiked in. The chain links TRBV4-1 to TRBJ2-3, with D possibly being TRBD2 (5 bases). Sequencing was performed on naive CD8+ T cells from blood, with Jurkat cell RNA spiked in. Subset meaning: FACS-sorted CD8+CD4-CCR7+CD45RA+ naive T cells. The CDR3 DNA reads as TGCGCCAGCAGCCAAGAGAGGGCAGATACGCAGTATTTT. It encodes CASSQERADTQYF.